This is a list of T cell receptor beta chains from one sample in a study of cytomegalovirus exposure and HLA in healthy donors. Profiling relied on immunoSEQ multiplex PCR, and the TCRdb table lists in-frame clones only, not all of them. There are around 150,000 clones in the sample; approximately 73% occur only once, and 13% to 15% lies in the top ten. The sequenced sample consisted of PBMCs. These receptors were collected from a human donor in good health. The conserved cysteine and the conserved F or W are not part of the CDR3 here.

TRBV4-1,TRBJ1-2,ASSLGQGATNYGYT
TRBV6-1,TRBJ1-4,ASRRVWVTNEKLF
TRBV11-3,TRBJ2-1,ASSFGGGFYNEQF
TRBV12-5,TRBJ1-6,ASGFDRVRSPLH
TRBV29-1,TRBJ1-2,SVAGGPYGYT
TRBV9,TRBJ2-2,ASSVGWRGTGELF
TRBV11-2,TRBJ2-7,ASSGGWDREGEQY
TRBV2,TRBJ1-2,ASGGHGTNYGYT
TRBV14,TRBJ2-5,ASSLLNRGPY
TRBV5-1,TRBJ2-7,ASSSTPGLAGSSYEQY
TRBV7-9,TRBJ2-1,ASSLGSGRAYNEQF
TRBV6-1,TRBJ1-2,ASSDRGLFGANYGYT
TRBV4-1,TRBJ2-3,ASSQEWSGQSLEYTDTQY
TRBV7-2,TRBJ2-5,ASGLGYQETQY
TRBV28,TRBJ2-1,ASRGGASGLINEQF
TRBV7-9,TRBJ1-3,ASSLGRGFSGNTIY
TRBV5-4,TRBJ1-1,ASSLKLNTEAF
TRBV7-9,TRBJ2-5,ASSLVGQGAVEETQY
TRBV7-9,-,ASSSYIRDRAPAHEQY
TRBV27,TRBJ1-5,ASSLSVGGGSNQPQH
TRBV7-9,TRBJ2-5,ASSNSGRARETQY
TRBV5-1,TRBJ1-4,ASSLGQINEKLF
TRBV11-3,TRBJ2-7,ASSLDSGRLDEQY
TRBV6-1,TRBJ2-3,ASSEWREFTDTQY
TRBV30,TRBJ2-3,AWSAQVDTQY
TRBV11-1,TRBJ2-1,ASSLGTSGFYNEQF
TRBV5-1,TRBJ2-1,ASRLSGGVLEQF
TRBV18,TRBJ1-1,ASSPPHWEENTEAF
TRBV7-7,TRBJ2-2,ASSPGQVAIGELF
TRBV9,TRBJ2-3,ASSVGPNGGYTDTQY
TRBV10-3,TRBJ2-3,AISESKSSGGAVNTQY
TRBV29-1,TRBJ2-1,SVRGLAGEQF
TRBV6-1,TRBJ2-7,ASTLRDSSYEQY
TRBV7-9,TRBJ1-2,ASSLRGQGPGYT
TRBV5-1,TRBJ2-2,ASSLPSVLGSGELF
TRBV27,TRBJ2-1,ASSPLAGSSYNEQF
TRBV7-2,TRBJ2-5,ASSLIWLAGKETQY
TRBV5-1,-,ASSLSGRENEQY
TRBV4-1,TRBJ2-3,ASSQDQGVITDTQY
TRBV6-1,TRBJ1-5,ATTMDGNSNQPQH
TRBV11-1,TRBJ2-2,ASSFGGLDTGELF
TRBV7-9,TRBJ2-1,ASSYGNYYNEQF
TRBV27,TRBJ2-7,ASSHPDAYEQY
TRBV7-6,TRBJ2-7,ASSDWPATDSYEQY
TRBV5-5,TRBJ2-3,ASSLNRVGTDTQY
TRBV2,TRBJ1-5,ASSQDRDQPQH
TRBV5-4,TRBJ1-1,ASSLGQSNTEAF